These 11 T cell receptor beta chains originate from one sample sequenced in a study. One entry per CDR3 protein, called by TCRdb with MiXCR from the RT-PCR reads. The table shows approximately 720,000 distinct CDR3 sequences, with approximately 14% occurring only once. The sequenced sample was memory CD4+ T cells from blood. Receptors originate from a female donor in good health, serving as a healthy control.

This clonotype occurred a few times. V usage is TRBV6-5 and J usage is TRBJ2-7; TRBD1 matches 9 bases. V lost 4 bases and J lost 0; bases outside the gene matches: 4. CDR3 size: 15 residues. The germline V gene has CDR1 MNHEY and CDR2 SVGAGI. Written as DNA, the CDR3 is TGTGCCAGCAGTTCCGGGACAGGGACCTCCTACGAGCAGTACTTC. This sequence encodes CASSSGTGTSYEQYF.

This chain links TRBV29-1 with TRBJ1-1; 7 nucleotides line up with TRBD1. V lost 7 bases to trimming and J lost 6 bases; unmatched junction nucleotides: 11. Germline V gene sequence: CDR1 SQVTM, CDR2 ANQGSEA. This CDR3 spans 13 amino acids. The CDR3 loop is CSASPQGNAEAFF. In DNA form, the CDR3 reads TGCAGCGCATCCCCACAGGGGAATGCTGAAGCTTTCTTT.

The chain links TRBV20-1 to TRBJ2-5; 7 bases are shared with TRBD1. CDR3 length: 12 amino acids. J was trimmed by 5 bases and V by 4 bases; bases with no gene match: 4. CDR1 is DFQATT, CDR2 SNEGSKA, per germline (reference sequence). CDR3: CSAKQGLETQYF. In DNA form, the CDR3 reads TGCAGTGCTAAACAGGGGCTGGAGACCCAGTACTTC.

A few counts support this clonotype. The rearrangement joins TRBV12-5 to TRBJ2-1; TRBD1 matches at 8 bases. Trimming cost V 5 bases and J 4 bases; bases outside gene matches: 7. The CDR3 is 15 residues long. CDR1 LGHNT and CDR2 FRNRAP come from the germline V gene. The CDR3 sequence is CASGSRGQAYNEQFF. The CDR3 DNA reads TGTGCTAGTGGTAGCAGGGGGCAAGCTTACAATGAGCAGTTCTTC. The full variable domain, in which reference TRBV12-5 and TRBJ2-1 provide the parts outside the CDR3, is DARVTQTPRHKVTEMGQEVTMRCQPILGHNTVFWYRQTMMQGLELLAYFRNRAPLDDSGMPKDRFSAEMPDATLATLKIQPSEPRDSAVYFCASGSRGQAYNEQFFGPGTRLTVL.

This clonotype came up many times. The rearrangement uses TRBV12-3 or TRBV12-4 and TRBJ2-5; D unresolved. The CDR3 loop spans 14 amino acids. The V end was cut by 1 base, the J end by 3 bases, with 9 bases between. The CDR3 region is CASSLVPHEETQYF. Written as DNA, the CDR3 is TGTGCCAGCAGTTTAGTGCCCCACGAAGAGACCCAGTACTTC.

V and J are TRBV6-1 and TRBJ1-4; TRBD1 agrees at 8 bases. The V gene's germline CDR1 is MNHNS and CDR2 SASEGT. The length of the CDR3 is 15 residues. The ends lost 1 base at V and 5 bases at J; junction bases unmatched: 3. CDR3 in DNA: TGTGCCAGCAGTGAAGGGGCAGGGGGCAATGAAAAACTGTTTTTT. This sequence encodes CASSEGAGGNEKLFF.

A few counts support this clonotype. This chain links TRBV29-1 with TRBJ2-5; 8 bases align to TRBD2. CDR1 and CDR2 from the germline V gene are SQVTM and ANQGSEA. The CDR3 covers 18 residues. V was clipped by 8 bases and J by 2 bases; unmatched bases: 22. This CDR3 is CSSEGTSGANLIQETQYF. CDR3 coding DNA: TGCAGCTCGGAAGGAACTAGCGGTGCCAATCTGATACAAGAGACCCAGTACTTC.

This clonotype showed up many times. The V and J genes are TRBV20-1 and TRBJ1-2, with TRBD1 identical over 7 bases. The germline V gene has CDR1 DFQATT and CDR2 SNEGSKA (reference sequence). The V segment lost 4 bases and the J segment 8 bases; nucleotides outside the gene matches: 10. The CDR3 is 13 residues long. CDR3 in DNA: TGCAGTGCTACGAGACAGGGCTTACAGGGCTACACCTTC. It codes for CSATRQGLQGYTF.

The V gene is TRBV20-1, the J gene TRBJ1-3; no reliable D call. This CDR3 is 14 amino acids long. Per germline, CDR1 DFQATT and CDR2 SNEGSKA (reference sequence). Deletions cut 4 bases from V and 0 bases from J, with 10 bases between. DNA for the CDR3: TGCAGTGCTATACCAGAGAACTCTGGAAACACCATATATTTT. Translated: CSAIPENSGNTIYF.

This clonotype was picked up many times. The chain employs TRBV20-1 and TRBJ2-7; D is possibly TRBD1 or TRBD2 (5 bases each). This CDR3 has 12 residues. The V gene's germline CDR1 is DFQATT and CDR2 SNEGSKA (reference sequence). V gave up 3 bases and J gave up 3 bases, with 9 bases separating them. This CDR3 is CSARVGGYEQYF. CDR3 DNA: TGCAGTGCTAGGGTTGGGGGCTACGAGCAGTACTTC.

This clonotype was detected many times. The rearrangement links TRBV27 to TRBJ1-6; D not resolved. The V gene's germline CDR1 is MNHEY and CDR2 SMNVEV (reference sequence). V was pared by 10 bases and J by 1 base, with 11 bases between. The CDR3 extends over 14 amino acids. The DNA for the CDR3 is TGTGCCACCACATCCACGTCCTATAATTCACCCCTCCACTTT. Encoded protein: CATTSTSYNSPLHF.